What follows are 5 T cell receptor beta chains derived from one specimen sequenced in a study of blood T cell repertoires in COVID-19. Profiling relied on immunoSEQ multiplex PCR, and the TCRdb table lists in-frame clones only, not all of them. This table has roughly 120,000 clones, over 85% appearing once. The specimen was peripheral blood. The receptor set was obtained from a man aged 60 to 75 with COVID-19, enrolled during active disease.

The gene calls are TRBV5-1 and TRBJ2-3; TRBD1 aligns across 11 bases. V shed 3 bases and J 4 bases; nucleotides not matched to a gene: 7. There are 16 residues in the CDR3. In germline, CDR1 is SGHRS, CDR2 YFSETQ. The CDR3 loop is CASSSGTGGTSDTQYF. As DNA, the CDR3 is TGCGCCAGCAGCTCCGGGACAGGGGGTACATCAGATACGCAGTATTTT. The full variable domain, rest sourced from reference TRBV5-1 and TRBJ2-3, is KAGVTQTPRYLIKTRGQQVTLSCSPISGHRSVSWYQQTPGQGLQFLFEYFSETQRNKGNFPGRFSGRQFSNSRSEMNVSTLELGDSALYLCASSSGTGGTSDTQYFGPGTRLTVL.

A remark on this clone: A clone one base away is much larger, so this may be a read error. The chain is built from TRBV10-1 and TRBJ2-2; 10 nucleotides agree with TRBD2. Germline trimming cut 8 bases from V and 1 base from J; bases unmatched to any gene: 1. The CDR3 is 14 residues long. CDR1 is WNHNN, CDR2 SYGVQD, per germline (reference sequence). This chain's CDR3 is CASRTSGNTGELFF. Here the CDR3 DNA reads TGCGCCAGCCGGACTAGCGGGAACACCGGGGAGCTGTTTTTT.

A single count supports this clone. The CDR3 protein is CASSQGRGAHEQFF. CDR3 DNA: TGTGCCAGCAGCCAGGGGAGGGGGGCCCATGAGCAGTTCTTC. V gene TRBV3-1 (or the pseudogene TRBV3-2) combines with J gene TRBJ2-1; D is perhaps TRBD2 (7 bases). Germline lookup yields CDR1 LGHDT and CDR2 YNNKEL (reference sequence). Trimming cost V 3 bases and J 8 bases, with 14 bases left between them. The CDR3 is 14 residues long.

The chain has TRBV2 and TRBJ1-5; 8 bases fit TRBD1. With 6 bases clipped from V and 5 bases from J, the junction kept 0 bases outside the gene matches. Germline CDR1 SNHLY, CDR2 FYNNEI. This CDR3 spans 12 amino acids. The CDR3: CASRTGDQPQHF. Here the CDR3 DNA reads TGTGCCAGCAGGACAGGGGATCAGCCCCAGCATTTT.

The rearrangement links TRBV21-1 to TRBJ1-3; the table's D call TRBD1 went unverified against the DNA. TRBV21-1 is a pseudogene. The CDR3 spans 20 residues. CDR3 amino acids: CASTTLRDSDQITSGNTIYF. The CDR3, as DNA: TGTGCCAGCACCACACTCCGGGACAGCGACCAAATAACCTCTGGAAACACCATATATTTT.